This is a list of T cell receptor beta chains from one sample in a study of cytomegalovirus exposure and HLA in healthy donors. Profiling relied on immunoSEQ multiplex PCR, and the TCRdb table lists in-frame clones only, not all of them. In the table there are approximately 140,000 clones, around four fifths of which are singletons. Sequencing was done on a sample of PBMCs. These receptors all come from a woman aged 30 to 39 in good health and CMV-seronegative. The CDR3 runs from the conserved cysteine through the conserved F or W. The D gene is left open where the match is weak. Only some rows state a clone size, as once, few, many or a class for expanded clones.

J,V,D,size,DNA,CDR3
TRBJ1-1,TRBV30,TRBD1,.,TGTGCCTGGAGTGTCCCTTACAGGGGGCGCGAAGCTTTCTTT,CAWSVPYRGREAFF
TRBJ2-7,TRBV5-1,TRBD1,.,TGCGCCAGCAGCTTGGGGGGACAGGGGATCGCCTACGAGCAGTACTTC,CASSLGGQGIAYEQYF
TRBJ2-7,TRBV15,TRBD2,.,TGTGCCACCAGCAGAGGTAGCGGGGGACCCTACGAGCAGTACTTC,CATSRGSGGPYEQYF
TRBJ1-5,TRBV5-1,.,.,TGCGCCAGCAGCTTGGAAGGCGGAAGCAATCAGCCCCAGCATTTT,CASSLEGGSNQPQHF
TRBJ2-1,TRBV27,TRBD2,.,TGTGCCAGCAGTCCTAGACTAGCGGGGTCCTTGTTAGGCTCCTACAATGAGCAGTTCTTC,CASSPRLAGSLLGSYNEQFF
TRBJ1-2,TRBV5-4,.,.,TGTGCCAGCAGCTGGCGGGGCAACTATGGCTACACCTTC,CASSWRGNYGYTF
TRBJ2-3,TRBV5-1,.,.,TGCGCCAGCAGCGGAGGGGACAGCGCGGGCACAGATACGCAGTATTTT,CASSGGDSAGTDTQYF
TRBJ1-2,TRBV5-1,TRBD1,.,TGCGCCAGCAGCTCCGGGACAGGGGGCTATCGAGGCGGCTACACCTTC,CASSSGTGGYRGGYTF
TRBJ2-1,TRBV27,.,.,TGTGCCAGCAGTTTAGCAACAGGGCCGGCGGGGGATGAGCAGTTCTTC,CASSLATGPAGDEQFF
TRBJ2-7,TRBV6-1,.,once,TGTGCCAGCAGTGAAAGCTTGTGGGGCCCCTACGAGCAGTACTTC,CASSESLWGPYEQYF
TRBJ2-1,TRBV18,TRBD2,.,TGTGCCAGCTCCCCACGACTAGCGGGGGACAATGAGCAGTTCTTC,CASSPRLAGDNEQFF
TRBJ2-6,TRBV5-1,.,.,TGCGCCAGCAGCTTGGTGGAGGGCATAGCGGGGGCCAACGTCCTGACTTTC,CASSLVEGIAGANVLTF